The subject of this entry is one T cell receptor (beta chain). Its specificity is unknown. PCR amplification relied on 60 Vbeta primers (plus 13 Jbeta primers). Sequencing was performed with immunoSEQ multiplex PCR; in TCRdb, only in-frame clones are kept and a portion is missing. The sample contains about 130,000 clones, around 74% of which appear only once. The CDR3 extends over 16 amino acids. V was clipped by 5 bases and J by 7 bases, with 21 bases between them. The germline CDR1 and CDR2 sequences are SGHTA and FQGNSA. The sample is drawn from a study of cytomegalovirus exposure and HLA in healthy donors. Study-level points and caveats: An analysis that came later showed most CMV-associated TCR beta chains appearing HLA-restricted.

This TCR was recovered from a man aged 18 to 29 in good health and CMV-seropositive. The chain employs TRBV7-2 and TRBJ2-1, with D tentatively TRBD2 (6 bases). The sequenced sample was PBMCs. The CDR3 protein is CASSLRGRLGANEQFF. The CDR3 DNA follows: TGTGCCAGCAGCCTCCGAGGTCGACTAGGGGCTAATGAGCAGTTCTTC. Variable domain in full (rest from reference TRBV7-2 and TRBJ2-1): GAGVSQSPSNKVTEKGKDVELRCDPISGHTALYWYRQSLGQGLEFLIYFQGNSAPDKSGLPSDRFSAERTGGSVSTLTIQRTQQEDSAVYLCASSLRGRLGANEQFFGPGTRLTVL.